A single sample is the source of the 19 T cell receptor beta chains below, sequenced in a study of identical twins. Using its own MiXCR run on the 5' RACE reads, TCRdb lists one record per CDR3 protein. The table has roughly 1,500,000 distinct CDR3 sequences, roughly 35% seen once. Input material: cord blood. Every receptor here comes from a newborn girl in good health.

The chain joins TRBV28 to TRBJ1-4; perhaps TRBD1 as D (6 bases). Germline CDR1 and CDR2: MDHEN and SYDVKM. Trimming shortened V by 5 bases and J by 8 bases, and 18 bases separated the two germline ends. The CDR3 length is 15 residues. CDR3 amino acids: CASSPRTAWGEKLFF. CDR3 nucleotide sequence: TGTGCCAGCAGTCCCCGGACAGCCTGGGGGGAAAAACTGTTTTTT.

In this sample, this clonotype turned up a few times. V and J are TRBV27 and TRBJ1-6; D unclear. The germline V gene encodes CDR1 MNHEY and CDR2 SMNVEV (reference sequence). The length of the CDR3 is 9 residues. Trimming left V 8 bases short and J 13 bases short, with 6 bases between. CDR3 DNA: TGTGCCAGCGGAGTTCCCCTCCACTTT. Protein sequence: CASGVPLHF.

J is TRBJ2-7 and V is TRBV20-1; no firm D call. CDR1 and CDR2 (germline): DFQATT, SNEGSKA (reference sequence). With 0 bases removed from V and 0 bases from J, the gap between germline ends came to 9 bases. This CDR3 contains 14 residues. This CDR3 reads CSARDPRASYEQYF. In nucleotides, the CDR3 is TGCAGTGCTAGAGATCCTAGAGCCTCCTACGAGCAGTACTTC.

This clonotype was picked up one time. CDR3 in amino acids: CSARAGSQNTEAFF. The CDR3 coding sequence is TGCAGTGCTAGAGCCGGCTCTCAGAACACTGAAGCTTTCTTT. V and J are TRBV20-1 and TRBJ1-1; D is uncertain. V dropped 1 base and J dropped 1 base, with 10 bases sitting between them. The germline CDR1 and CDR2 sequences are DFQATT and SNEGSKA (reference sequence). The CDR3 sequence is 14 residues long.

The CDR3 DNA reads TGTGCCAGCACCCACAAGCGATTCTATGGCTACACCTTC. Its protein product is CASTHKRFYGYTF. The rearrangement uses TRBV7-2 and TRBJ1-2, with unresolved D. This CDR3 has 13 residues. Germline V lookup: CDR1 SGHTA, CDR2 FQGNSA. V lost 7 bases to trimming and J lost 4 bases, with 13 bases between them.

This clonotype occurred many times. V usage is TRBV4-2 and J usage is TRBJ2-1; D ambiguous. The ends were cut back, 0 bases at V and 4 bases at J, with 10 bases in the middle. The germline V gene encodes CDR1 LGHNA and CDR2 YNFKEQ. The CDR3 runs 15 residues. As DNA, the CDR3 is TGTGCCAGCAGCCAAGAGTTAGGAGCTTACAATGAGCAGTTCTTC. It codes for CASSQELGAYNEQFF.

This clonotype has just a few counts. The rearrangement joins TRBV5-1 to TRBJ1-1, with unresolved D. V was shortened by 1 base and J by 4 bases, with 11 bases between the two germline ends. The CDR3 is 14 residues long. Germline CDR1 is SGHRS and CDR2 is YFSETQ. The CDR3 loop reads CASSLSSRVTEAFF. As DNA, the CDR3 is TGCGCCAGCAGCTTGTCCTCACGGGTCACTGAAGCTTTCTTT.

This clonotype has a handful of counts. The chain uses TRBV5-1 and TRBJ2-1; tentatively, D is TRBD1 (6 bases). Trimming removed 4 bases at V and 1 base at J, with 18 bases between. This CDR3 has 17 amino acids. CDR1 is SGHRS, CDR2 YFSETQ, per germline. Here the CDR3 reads CASSIRQERISYNEQFF. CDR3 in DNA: TGCGCCAGCAGCATCCGACAGGAGCGTATTTCCTACAATGAGCAGTTCTTC.

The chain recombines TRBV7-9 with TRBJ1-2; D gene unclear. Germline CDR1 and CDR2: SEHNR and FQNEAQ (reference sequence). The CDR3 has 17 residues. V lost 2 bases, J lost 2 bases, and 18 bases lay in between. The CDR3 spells CASSLRAGSALNYGYTF. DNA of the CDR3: TGTGCCAGCAGCTTACGCGCTGGCAGTGCGCTCAACTATGGCTACACCTTC. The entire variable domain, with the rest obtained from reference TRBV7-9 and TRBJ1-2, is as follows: DTGVSQNPRHKITKRGQNVTFRCDPISEHNRLYWYRQTLGQGPEFLTYFQNEAQLEKSRLLSDRFSAERPKGSFSTLEIQRTEQGDSAMYLCASSLRAGSALNYGYTFGSGTRLTVV.

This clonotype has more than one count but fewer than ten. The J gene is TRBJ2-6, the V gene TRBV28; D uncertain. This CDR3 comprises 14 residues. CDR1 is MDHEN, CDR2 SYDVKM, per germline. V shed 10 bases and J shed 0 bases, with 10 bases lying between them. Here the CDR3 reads CAIRWSSGANVLTF. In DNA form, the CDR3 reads TGTGCCATCAGATGGAGCTCTGGGGCCAACGTCCTGACTTTC. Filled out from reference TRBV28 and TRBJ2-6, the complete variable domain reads DVKVTQSSRYLVKRTGEKVFLECVQDMDHENMFWYRQDPGLGLRLIYFSYDVKMKEKGDIPEGYSVSREKKERFSLILESASTNQTSMYLCAIRWSSGANVLTFGAGSRLTVL.

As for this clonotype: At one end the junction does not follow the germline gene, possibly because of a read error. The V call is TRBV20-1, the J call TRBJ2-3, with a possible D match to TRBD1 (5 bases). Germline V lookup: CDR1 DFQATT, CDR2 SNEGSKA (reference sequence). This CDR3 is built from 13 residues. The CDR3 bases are TGCAGACCTTGGGTCCCCAACACAGGTACGCAGTATTTT. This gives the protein CRPWVPNTGTQYF.

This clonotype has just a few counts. The CDR3 nucleotides read TGCAGTGCCCCGATTGGACAGCTTAGCAATCAGCCCCAGCATTTT. Translating gives CSAPIGQLSNQPQHF. J is TRBJ1-5 and V is TRBV20-1, with TRBD1 as a possible D gene (6 bases). The germline CDR1 and CDR2 sequences are DFQATT and SNEGSKA (reference sequence). The CDR3 is made up of 15 amino acids. V shed 6 bases and J shed 0 bases, with 15 bases lying between them.

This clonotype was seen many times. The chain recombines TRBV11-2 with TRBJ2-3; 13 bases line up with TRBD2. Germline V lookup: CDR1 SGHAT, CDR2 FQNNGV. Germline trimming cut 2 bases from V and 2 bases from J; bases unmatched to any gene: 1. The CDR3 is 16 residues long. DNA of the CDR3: TGTGCCAGCAGCTTAACTAGCGGGGGGGCCACAGATACGCAGTATTTT. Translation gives CASSLTSGGATDTQYF.

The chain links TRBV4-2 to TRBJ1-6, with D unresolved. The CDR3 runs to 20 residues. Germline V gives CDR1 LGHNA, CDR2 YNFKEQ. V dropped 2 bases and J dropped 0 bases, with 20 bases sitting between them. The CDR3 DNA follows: TGTGCCAGCAGCCAACGCGAAACGGGTAGGGAGAGCTCCTATAATTCACCCCTCCACTTT. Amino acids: CASSQRETGRESSYNSPLHF.

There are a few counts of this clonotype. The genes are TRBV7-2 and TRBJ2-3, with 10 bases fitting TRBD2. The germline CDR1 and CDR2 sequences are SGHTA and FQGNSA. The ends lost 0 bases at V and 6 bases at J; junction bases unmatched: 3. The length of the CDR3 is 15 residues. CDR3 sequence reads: CASSLAGTSVDTQYF. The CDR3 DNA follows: TGTGCCAGCAGCTTAGCGGGGACTAGCGTGGATACGCAGTATTTT.

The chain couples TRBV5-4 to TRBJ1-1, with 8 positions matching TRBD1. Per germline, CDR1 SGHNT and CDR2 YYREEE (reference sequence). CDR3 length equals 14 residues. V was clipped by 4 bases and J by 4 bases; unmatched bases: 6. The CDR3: CASSRGQVLTEAFF. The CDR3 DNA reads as TGTGCCAGCAGCAGGGGACAGGTACTCACTGAAGCTTTCTTT.

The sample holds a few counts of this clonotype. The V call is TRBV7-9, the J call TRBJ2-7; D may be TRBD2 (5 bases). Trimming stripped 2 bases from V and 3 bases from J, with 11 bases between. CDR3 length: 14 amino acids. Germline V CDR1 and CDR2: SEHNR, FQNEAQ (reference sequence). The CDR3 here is CASSLYRGNYEQYF. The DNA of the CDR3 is TGTGCCAGCAGCTTATACAGAGGGAACTACGAGCAGTACTTC.

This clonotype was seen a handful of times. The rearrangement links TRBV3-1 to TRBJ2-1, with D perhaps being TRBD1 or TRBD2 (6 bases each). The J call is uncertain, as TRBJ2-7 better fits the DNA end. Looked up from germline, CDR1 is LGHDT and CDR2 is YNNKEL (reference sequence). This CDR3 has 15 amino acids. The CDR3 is CASSGGGASYNEQYF. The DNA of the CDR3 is TGTGCCAGCAGCGGAGGGGGTGCCTCCTACAATGAGCAGTACTTC.

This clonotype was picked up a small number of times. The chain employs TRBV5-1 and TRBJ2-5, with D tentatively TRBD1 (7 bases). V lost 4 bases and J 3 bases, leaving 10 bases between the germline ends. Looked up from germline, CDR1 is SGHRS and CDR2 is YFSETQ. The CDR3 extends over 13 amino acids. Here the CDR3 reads CASSAGQKETQYF. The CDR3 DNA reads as TGCGCCAGCAGCGCGGGACAGAAAGAGACCCAGTACTTC.